The entry below gives a single TCR beta chain sequence along with its context. Its matching antigen is unknown. Use of 60 Vbeta and 13 Jbeta primers characterized the PCR. The method was immunoSEQ multiplex PCR; TCRdb's version includes in-frame clones alone and lacks a portion of them. The profile shows 100,000 to 150,000 clones, just under 75% of them singletons. The sample comes from a study of cytomegalovirus exposure and HLA in healthy donors. Study findings and constraints: Listed as cytomegalovirus-associated were 170 or so TCR beta chains. In vitro work confirmed that a few CMV-associated chains recognize CMV antigens. Productive rates of about 90% or about 30% were seen for most TCR beta V segments in an earlier analysis.

In germline, CDR1 is SGDLS, CDR2 YYNGEE. The CDR3 runs to 12 residues. V lost 4 bases and J 9 bases, leaving 11 bases between the germline ends. This TCR was sampled from a man aged 35-49 years in good health and CMV-seropositive. The chain recombines TRBV9 with TRBJ2-1; no clear D gene. Material: PBMCs. DNA of the CDR3: TGTGCCAGCAGCTACCCTTCGAGTGAGCAGTTCTTC. The encoded protein is CASSYPSSEQFF.